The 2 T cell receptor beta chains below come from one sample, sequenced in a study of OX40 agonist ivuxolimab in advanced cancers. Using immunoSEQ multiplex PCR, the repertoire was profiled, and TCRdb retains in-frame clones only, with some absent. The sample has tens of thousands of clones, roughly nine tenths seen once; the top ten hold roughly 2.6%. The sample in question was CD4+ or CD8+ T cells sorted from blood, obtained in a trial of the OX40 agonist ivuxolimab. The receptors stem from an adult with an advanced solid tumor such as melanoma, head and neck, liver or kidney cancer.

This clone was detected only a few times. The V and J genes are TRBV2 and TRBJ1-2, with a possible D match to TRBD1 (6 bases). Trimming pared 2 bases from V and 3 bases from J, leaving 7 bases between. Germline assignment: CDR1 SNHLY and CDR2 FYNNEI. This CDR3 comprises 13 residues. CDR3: CASSENRDYGYTF. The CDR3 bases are TGTGCCAGCAGTGAAAACAGGGACTATGGCTACACCTTC.

The CDR3 loop is CASSPQGTAQETQYF. Written as DNA, the CDR3 is TGTGCCAGCTCACCACAGGGGACAGCACAAGAGACCCAGTACTTC. The rearrangement uses TRBV18 and TRBJ2-5; 7 bases fit TRBD1. The CDR3 is made up of 15 amino acids. Germline CDR1 KGHSH, CDR2 LQKENI. V dropped 1 base and J dropped 2; count of bases not matched to a gene: 4.